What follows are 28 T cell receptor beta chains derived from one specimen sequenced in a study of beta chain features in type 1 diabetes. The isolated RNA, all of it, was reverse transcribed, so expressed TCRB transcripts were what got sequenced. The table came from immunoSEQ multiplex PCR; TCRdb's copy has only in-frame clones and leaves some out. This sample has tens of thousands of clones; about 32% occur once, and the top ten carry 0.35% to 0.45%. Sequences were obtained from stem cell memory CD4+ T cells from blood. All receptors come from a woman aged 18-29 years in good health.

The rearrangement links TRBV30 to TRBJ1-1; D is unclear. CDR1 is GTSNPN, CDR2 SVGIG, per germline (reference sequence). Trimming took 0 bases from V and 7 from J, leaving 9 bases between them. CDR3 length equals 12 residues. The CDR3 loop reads CAWSVSRLEAFF. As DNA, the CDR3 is TGTGCCTGGAGTGTAAGCCGCCTTGAAGCTTTCTTT.

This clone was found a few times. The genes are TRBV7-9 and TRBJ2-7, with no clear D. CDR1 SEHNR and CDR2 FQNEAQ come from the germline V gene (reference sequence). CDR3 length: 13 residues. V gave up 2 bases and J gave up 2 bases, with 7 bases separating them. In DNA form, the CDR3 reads TGTGCCAGCAGCTTATTGTCCACCTACGAGCAGTACTTC. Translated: CASSLLSTYEQYF.

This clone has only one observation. CDR3 loop: CASSQGRDSLEKLFF. As DNA, the CDR3 is TGCGCCAGCAGCCAAGGCCGGGACAGCCTTGAAAAACTGTTTTTT. This chain connects TRBV4-1 to TRBJ1-4; TRBD1 aligns across 7 bases. The V gene's germline CDR1 is MGHRA and CDR2 YSYEKL. The length of the CDR3 is 15 residues. V lost 1 base and J lost 7; bases outside the gene matches: 6.

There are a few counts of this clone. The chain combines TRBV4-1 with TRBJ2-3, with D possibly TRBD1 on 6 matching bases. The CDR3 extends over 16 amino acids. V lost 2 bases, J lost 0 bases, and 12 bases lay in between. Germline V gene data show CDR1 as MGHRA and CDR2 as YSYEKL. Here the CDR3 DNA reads TGCGCCAGCAGCCAATTGGGGGACACCAGCACAGATACGCAGTATTTT. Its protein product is CASSQLGDTSTDTQYF.

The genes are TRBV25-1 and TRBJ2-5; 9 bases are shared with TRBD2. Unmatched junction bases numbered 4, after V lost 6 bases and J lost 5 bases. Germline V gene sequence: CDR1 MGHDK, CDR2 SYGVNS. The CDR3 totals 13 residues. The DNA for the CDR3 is TGTGCCAGCAGAGGGACTAGCTGGGAGACCCAGTACTTC. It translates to CASRGTSWETQYF. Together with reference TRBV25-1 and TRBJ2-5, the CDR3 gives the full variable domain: EADIYQTPRYLVIGTGKKITLECSQTMGHDKMYWYQQDPGMELHLIHYSYGVNSTEKGDLSSESTVSRIRTEHFPLTLESARPSHTSQYLCASRGTSWETQYFGPGTRLLVL.

CDR3 nucleotides: TGCGCCAGCAGCAAACTAACAGGGGCGAACACCGGGGAGCTGTTTTTT. This codes for CASSKLTGANTGELFF. The chain couples TRBV4-1 to TRBJ2-2, with 7 bases identical to TRBD1. V gave up 5 bases and J gave up 0 bases; unmatched junction bases: 6. Germline CDR1 MGHRA, CDR2 YSYEKL. The CDR3 extends over 16 amino acids.

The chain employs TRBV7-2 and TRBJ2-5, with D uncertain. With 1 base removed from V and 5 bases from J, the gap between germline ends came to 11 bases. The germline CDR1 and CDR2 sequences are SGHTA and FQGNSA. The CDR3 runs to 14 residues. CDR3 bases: TGTGCCAGCAGCTTAGAGTCCGGCGGTGAGACCCAGTACTTC. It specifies CASSLESGGETQYF. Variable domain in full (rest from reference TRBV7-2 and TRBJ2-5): GAGVSQSPSNKVTEKGKDVELRCDPISGHTALYWYRQSLGQGLEFLIYFQGNSAPDKSGLPSDRFSAERTGGSVSTLTIQRTQQEDSAVYLCASSLESGGETQYFGPGTRLLVL.

CDR3 nucleotides: TGCGCCAGCAGCTTGGAGGGGGCCTTGGACTATGGCTACACCTTC. Residues: CASSLEGALDYGYTF. This chain joins TRBV5-1 and TRBJ1-2; 7 positions match TRBD1. The V and J ends lost 0 bases and 3 bases, in that order; junction bases with no gene match: 5. This CDR3 contains 15 residues. The V gene's germline CDR1 is SGHRS and CDR2 YFSETQ.

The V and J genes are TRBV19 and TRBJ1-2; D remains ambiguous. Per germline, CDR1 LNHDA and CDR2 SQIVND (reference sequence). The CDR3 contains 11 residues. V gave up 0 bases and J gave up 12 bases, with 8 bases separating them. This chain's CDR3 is CASSIDQIHTF. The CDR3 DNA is TGTGCCAGTAGTATAGACCAGATCCACACCTTC.

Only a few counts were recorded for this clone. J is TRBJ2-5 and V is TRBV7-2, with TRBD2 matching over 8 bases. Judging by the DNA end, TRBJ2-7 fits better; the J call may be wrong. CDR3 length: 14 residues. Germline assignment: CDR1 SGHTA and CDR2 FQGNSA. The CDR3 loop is CASSLSGTSREQYF. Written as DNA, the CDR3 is TGTGCCAGCAGCCTCTCGGGGACTAGTCGCGAGCAGTACTTC.

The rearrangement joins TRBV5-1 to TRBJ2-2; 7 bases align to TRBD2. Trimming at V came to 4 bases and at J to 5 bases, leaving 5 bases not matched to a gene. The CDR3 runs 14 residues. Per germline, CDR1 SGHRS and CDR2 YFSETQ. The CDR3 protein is CASSPDGGTGELFF. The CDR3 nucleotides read TGCGCCAGCAGCCCGGACGGGGGGACCGGGGAGCTGTTTTTT.

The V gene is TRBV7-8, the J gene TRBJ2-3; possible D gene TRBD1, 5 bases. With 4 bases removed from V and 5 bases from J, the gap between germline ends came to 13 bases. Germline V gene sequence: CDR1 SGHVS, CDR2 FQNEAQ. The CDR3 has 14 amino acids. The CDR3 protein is CASSWGSSRDTQYF. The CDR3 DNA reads TGTGCCAGCAGCTGGGGCTCGAGTAGAGATACGCAGTATTTT. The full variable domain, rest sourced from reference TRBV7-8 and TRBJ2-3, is GAGVSQSPRYKVAKRGQDVALRCDPISGHVSLFWYQQALGQGPEFLTYFQNEAQLDKSGLPSDRFFAERPEGSVSTLKIQRTQQEDSAVYLCASSWGSSRDTQYFGPGTRLTVL.

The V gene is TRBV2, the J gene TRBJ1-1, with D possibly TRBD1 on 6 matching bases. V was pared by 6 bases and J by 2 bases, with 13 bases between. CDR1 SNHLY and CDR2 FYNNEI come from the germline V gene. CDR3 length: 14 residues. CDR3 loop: CASSKDSFNTEAFF. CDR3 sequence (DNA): TGTGCCAGCAGCAAGGACAGCTTCAACACTGAAGCTTTCTTT. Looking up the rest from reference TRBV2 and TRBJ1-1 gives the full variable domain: EPEVTQTPSHQVTQMGQEVILRCVPISNHLYFYWYRQILGQKVEFLVSFYNNEISEKSEIFDDQFSVERPDGSNFTLKIRSTKLEDSAMYFCASSKDSFNTEAFFGQGTRLTVV.

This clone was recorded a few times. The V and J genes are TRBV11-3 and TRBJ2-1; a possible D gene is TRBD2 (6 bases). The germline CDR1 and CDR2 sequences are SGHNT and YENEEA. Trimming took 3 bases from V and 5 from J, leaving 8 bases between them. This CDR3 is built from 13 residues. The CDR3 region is CASSFGGDNEQFF. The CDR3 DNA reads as TGTGCCAGCAGCTTCGGGGGAGACAATGAGCAGTTCTTC. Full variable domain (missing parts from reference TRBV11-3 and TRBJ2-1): EAGVVQSPRYKIIEKKQPVAFWCNPISGHNTLYWYLQNLGQGPELLIRYENEEAVDDSQLPKDRFSAERLKGVDSTLKIQPAELGDSAVYLCASSFGGDNEQFFGPGTRLTVL.

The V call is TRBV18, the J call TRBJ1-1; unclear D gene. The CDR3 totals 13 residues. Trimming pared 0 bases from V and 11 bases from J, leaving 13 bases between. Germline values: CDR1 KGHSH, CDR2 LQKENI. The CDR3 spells CASSPPIRERAFF. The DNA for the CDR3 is TGTGCCAGCTCACCACCGATCCGGGAACGGGCTTTCTTT. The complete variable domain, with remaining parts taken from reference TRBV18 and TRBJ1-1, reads NAGVMQNPRHLVRRRGQEARLRCSPMKGHSHVYWYRQLPEEGLKFMVYLQKENIIDESGMPKERFSAEFPKEGPSILRIQQVVRGDSAAYFCASSPPIRERAFFGQGTRLTVV.

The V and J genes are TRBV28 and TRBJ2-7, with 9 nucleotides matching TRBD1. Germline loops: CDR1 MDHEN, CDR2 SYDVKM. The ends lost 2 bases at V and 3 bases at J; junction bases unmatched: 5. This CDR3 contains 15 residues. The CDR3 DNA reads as TGTGCCAGCAGTTTACCGGGACAGGGATACTACGAGCAGTACTTC. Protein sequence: CASSLPGQGYYEQYF.

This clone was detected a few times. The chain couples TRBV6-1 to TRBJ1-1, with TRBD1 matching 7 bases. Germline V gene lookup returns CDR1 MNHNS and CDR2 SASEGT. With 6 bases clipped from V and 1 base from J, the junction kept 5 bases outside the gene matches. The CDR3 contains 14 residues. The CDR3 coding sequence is TGTGCCAGCAGGAGACAGGGCGGGAACACTGAAGCTTTCTTT. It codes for CASRRQGGNTEAFF.

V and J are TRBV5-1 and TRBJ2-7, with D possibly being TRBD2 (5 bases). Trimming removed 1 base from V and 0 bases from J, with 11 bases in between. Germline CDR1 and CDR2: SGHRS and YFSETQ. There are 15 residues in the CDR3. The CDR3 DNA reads TGCGCCAGCAGCTTGAACAGCGGCCCCTCCTACGAGCAGTACTTC. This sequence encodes CASSLNSGPSYEQYF.

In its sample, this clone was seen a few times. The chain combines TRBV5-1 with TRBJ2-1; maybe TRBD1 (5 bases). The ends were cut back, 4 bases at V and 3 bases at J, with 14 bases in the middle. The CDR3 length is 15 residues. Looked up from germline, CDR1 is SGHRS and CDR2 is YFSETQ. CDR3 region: CASSETTESYNEQFF. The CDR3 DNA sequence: TGCGCCAGCAGCGAGACGACAGAGAGCTACAATGAGCAGTTCTTC.

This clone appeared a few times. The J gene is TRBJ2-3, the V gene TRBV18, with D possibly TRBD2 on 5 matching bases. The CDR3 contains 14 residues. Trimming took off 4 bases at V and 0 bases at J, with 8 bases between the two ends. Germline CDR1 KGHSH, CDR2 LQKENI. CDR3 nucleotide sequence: TGTGCCAGCTCACAGGAGGCTAGCACAGATACGCAGTATTTT. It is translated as CASSQEASTDTQYF. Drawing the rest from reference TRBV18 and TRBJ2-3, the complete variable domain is NAGVMQNPRHLVRRRGQEARLRCSPMKGHSHVYWYRQLPEEGLKFMVYLQKENIIDESGMPKERFSAEFPKEGPSILRIQQVVRGDSAAYFCASSQEASTDTQYFGPGTRLTVL.

For the CDR3, the DNA is TGTGCCAGCAGCTTGGCGGGGGGCGAAGGCTACACCTTC. Its translation: CASSLAGGEGYTF. The V call is TRBV5-6, the J call TRBJ1-2; the D gene is possibly TRBD1 (6 bases). Looked up from germline, CDR1 is SGHDT and CDR2 is YYEEEE. The CDR3 loop spans 13 amino acids. The germline V and J ends were trimmed by 0 bases and 8 bases, with 11 bases remaining between them.

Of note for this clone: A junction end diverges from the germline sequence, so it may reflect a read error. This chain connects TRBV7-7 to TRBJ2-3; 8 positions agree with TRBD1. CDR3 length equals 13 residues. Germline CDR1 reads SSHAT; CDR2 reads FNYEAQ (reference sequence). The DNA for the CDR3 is TGTGCTAGCAGCCAGACAGGGGACGATACGCAGTATTTT. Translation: CASSQTGDDTQYF.

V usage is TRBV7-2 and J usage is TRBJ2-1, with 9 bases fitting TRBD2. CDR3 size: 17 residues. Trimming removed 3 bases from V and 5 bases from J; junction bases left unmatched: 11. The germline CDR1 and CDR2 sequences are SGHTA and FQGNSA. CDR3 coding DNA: TGTGCCAGCAGCTTTTCCCTCCCCGGGACTAGCAACAATGAGCAGTTCTTC. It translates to CASSFSLPGTSNNEQFF.

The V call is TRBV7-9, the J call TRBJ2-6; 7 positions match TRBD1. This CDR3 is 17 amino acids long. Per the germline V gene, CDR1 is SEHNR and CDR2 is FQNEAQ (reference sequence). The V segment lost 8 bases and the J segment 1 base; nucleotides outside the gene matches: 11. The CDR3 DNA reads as TGTGCCAGCCATAGGGGGCTGGGAGAGTCTGGGGCCAACGTCCTGACTTTC. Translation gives CASHRGLGESGANVLTF. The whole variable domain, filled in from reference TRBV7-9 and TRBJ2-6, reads DTGVSQNPRHKITKRGQNVTFRCDPISEHNRLYWYRQTLGQGPEFLTYFQNEAQLEKSRLLSDRFSAERPKGSFSTLEIQRTEQGDSAMYLCASHRGLGESGANVLTFGAGSRLTVL.

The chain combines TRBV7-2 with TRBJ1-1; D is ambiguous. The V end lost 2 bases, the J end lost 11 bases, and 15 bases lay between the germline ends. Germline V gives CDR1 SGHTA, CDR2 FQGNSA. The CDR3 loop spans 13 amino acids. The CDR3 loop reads CASSLSITAAAFF. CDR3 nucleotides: TGTGCCAGCAGCTTATCAATCACGGCGGCTGCTTTCTTT.

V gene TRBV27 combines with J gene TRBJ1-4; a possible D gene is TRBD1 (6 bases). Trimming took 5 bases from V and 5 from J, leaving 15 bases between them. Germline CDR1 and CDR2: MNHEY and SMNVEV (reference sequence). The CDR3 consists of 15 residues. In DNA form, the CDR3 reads TGTGCCAGCAGTCTAACCAGGGGAGGGAATGAAAAACTGTTTTTT. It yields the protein CASSLTRGGNEKLFF.

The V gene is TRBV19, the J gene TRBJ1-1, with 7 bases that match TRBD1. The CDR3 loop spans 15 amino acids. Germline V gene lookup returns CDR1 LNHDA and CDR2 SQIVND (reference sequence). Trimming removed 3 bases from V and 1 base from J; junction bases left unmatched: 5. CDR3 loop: CASSMRTGRNTEAFF. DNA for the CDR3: TGTGCCAGTAGTATGAGGACAGGTAGGAACACTGAAGCTTTCTTT.

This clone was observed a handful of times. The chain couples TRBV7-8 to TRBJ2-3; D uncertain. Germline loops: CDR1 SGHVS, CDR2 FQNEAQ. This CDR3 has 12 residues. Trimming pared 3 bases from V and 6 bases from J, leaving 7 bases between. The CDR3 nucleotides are TGTGCCAGCAGCTTTACTCCCGATACGCAGTATTTT. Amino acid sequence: CASSFTPDTQYF.